In this sample, the clone carrying this TCR beta chain turned up many times. Its antigen is unknown. Two time points each involved a draw of about 5.8 milliliters of peripheral blood. TCR beta CDR3 was amplified from genomic DNA by two-round multiplex PCR. TRBV and TRBJ genes each had their own specific primers in first-round PCR. TCRdb ran MiXCR on the multiplex PCR reads and lists one entry per CDR3 protein. In the table there are some 16,000 distinct CDR3 sequences, 25% to 30% of which are singletons. The data are from a study of prognosis after radiotherapy for stage I lung cancer. Whole-study context: Newly diagnosed primary stage I lung tumors occurred in roughly 15 patients, and oligometastatic NSCLC after surgical resection of the primary tumor occurred in a few. Findings and caveats of the study: Differing TRBV and TRBJ gene usage was reportedly seen between patients with and without metastases.

The CDR3 covers 15 residues. Germline CDR1 LGHDT, CDR2 YNNKEL (reference sequence). Losses at the gene ends were 4 bases for V and 3 bases for J; bases not matched to a gene: 6. Material: PBMCs, obtained before or after stereotactic body radiation therapy (not recorded which). The sequence derives from a donor at least 50 years old with non-small cell lung cancer. The V gene is TRBV3-1, the J gene TRBJ2-7; TRBD2 aligns across 10 bases. Here the CDR3 DNA reads TGTGCCAGCAGCCCCTTAGCGGGAGGTCGCTACGAGCAGTACTTC. Translating gives CASSPLAGGRYEQYF.